The 20 T cell receptor beta chains below come from one sample, sequenced in a study of shared clonotypes between healthy human individuals. Using immunoSEQ multiplex PCR, the repertoire was profiled, and TCRdb retains in-frame clones only, with some absent. This table has around 350,000 clones, roughly 80% appearing once. The sample consisted of memory CD4+ T cells sorted from blood. The subset denotes: CD45RA-negative fraction. The receptors shown here come from a young man in good health.

The rearrangement uses TRBV6-1 and TRBJ2-7; D not resolved. V lost 5 bases and J lost 2, with 10 bases in between. The CDR3 runs 13 residues. Germline V CDR1 and CDR2: MNHNS, SASEGT. This CDR3 reads CASSRAATYEQYF. The CDR3, as DNA: TGTGCCAGCAGTAGGGCAGCTACCTACGAGCAGTACTTC.

The gene calls are TRBV28 and TRBJ2-7, with D possibly being TRBD1 (5 bases). V shed 7 bases and J shed 2 bases, with 15 bases lying between them. CDR1 and CDR2 (germline): MDHEN, SYDVKM. This CDR3 spans 14 amino acids. The CDR3 DNA sequence: TGTGCCAGCAAAACAACAGGAATTCCCTACGAGCAGTACTTC. Translating it yields CASKTTGIPYEQYF. Combining the CDR3 with reference TRBV28 and TRBJ2-7 gives the whole variable domain DVKVTQSSRYLVKRTGEKVFLECVQDMDHENMFWYRQDPGLGLRLIYFSYDVKMKEKGDIPEGYSVSREKKERFSLILESASTNQTSMYLCASKTTGIPYEQYFGPGTRLTVT.

This sequence joins TRBV5-1 and TRBJ2-3; D is perhaps TRBD2 (5 bases). With 2 bases removed from V and 1 base from J, the gap between germline ends came to 11 bases. The CDR3 covers 15 residues. Germline V gene lookup returns CDR1 SGHRS and CDR2 YFSETQ. CDR3 sequence (DNA): TGCGCCAGCAGCTTAGCAGGACTGGGCACAGATACGCAGTATTTT. Its translation is CASSLAGLGTDTQYF.

The V gene is TRBV10-1, the J gene TRBJ2-1; 8 positions agree with TRBD2. This CDR3 comprises 11 residues. Trimming cost V 4 bases and J 15 bases; bases outside gene matches: 5. Germline V gene data show CDR1 as WNHNN and CDR2 as SYGVQD (reference sequence). CDR3 coding DNA: TGCGCCAGCAGTGGGGCGGGAGGTAGGTTCTTC. Translating it yields CASSGAGGRFF.

There are a few counts of this clone. The V and J genes are TRBV4-1 and TRBJ2-6; the match to TRBD1 covers 12 bases. Germline V gene lookup returns CDR1 MGHRA and CDR2 YSYEKL. CDR3 length: 17 residues. The V and J ends lost 4 bases and 3 bases, in that order; junction bases with no gene match: 4. For the CDR3, the DNA is TGCGCCAGCAGCCCGGGACAGGGGGCTGGTGGGGCCAACGTCCTGACTTTC. This sequence encodes CASSPGQGAGGANVLTF.

In its sample, this clone was seen once. The gene calls are TRBV18 and TRBJ2-5, with 8 bases fitting TRBD1. The ends lost 2 bases at V and 3 bases at J; junction bases unmatched: 8. The CDR3 has 16 residues. Germline loops: CDR1 KGHSH, CDR2 LQKENI. In DNA, the CDR3 is TGTGCCAGCTCACCAACAGTCAGGACAGGGAAAGAGACCCAGTACTTC. Translation gives CASSPTVRTGKETQYF.

The chain carries TRBV19 and TRBJ1-2; TRBD1 might be the D (6 bases). This CDR3 is 16 amino acids long. Germline values: CDR1 LNHDA, CDR2 SQIVND (reference sequence). The V and J ends lost 7 bases and 1 base respectively, with 19 bases between them. This CDR3 reads CASKPQGRGINYGYTF. The CDR3 nucleotides read TGTGCCAGTAAGCCACAGGGAAGGGGAATTAACTATGGCTACACCTTC. Based on the CDR3 plus reference TRBV19 and TRBJ1-2, the full variable domain is DGGITQSPKYLFRKEGQNVTLSCEQNLNHDAMYWYRQDPGQGLRLIYYSQIVNDFQKGDIAEGYSVSREKKESFPLTVTSAQKNPTAFYLCASKPQGRGINYGYTFGSGTRLTVV.

This clone was seen more than once but under ten times. The rearrangement joins TRBV4-2 to TRBJ1-5; D is ambiguous. This CDR3 has 15 amino acids. Germline CDR1 is LGHNA and CDR2 is YNFKEQ. Trimming removed 2 bases from V and 6 bases from J, with 14 bases in between. The CDR3 is CASSQSSGLSQPQHF. In nucleotides, the CDR3 is TGTGCCAGCAGCCAAAGTTCTGGGTTAAGTCAGCCCCAGCATTTT.

This chain joins TRBV5-1 and TRBJ2-2; possible D gene TRBD1, 6 bases. Germline lookup yields CDR1 SGHRS and CDR2 YFSETQ. Trimming removed 4 bases from V and 0 bases from J, with 10 bases in between. This CDR3 comprises 15 residues. Here the CDR3 reads CASSTGISNTGELFF. DNA of the CDR3: TGCGCCAGCAGCACAGGGATTTCGAACACCGGGGAGCTGTTTTTT.

The chain carries TRBV2 and TRBJ1-2, with 7 nucleotides matching TRBD1. V trimming: 1 base; J trimming: 5 bases; junction bases outside the gene matches: 7. The CDR3 covers 15 residues. The germline V gene has CDR1 SNHLY and CDR2 FYNNEI. The CDR3: CASSEGLGTVYGYTF. The CDR3 DNA reads TGTGCCAGCAGTGAAGGTTTGGGGACAGTGTATGGCTACACCTTC.

This chain joins TRBV5-4 and TRBJ2-7; the D gene is possibly TRBD2 (7 bases). Germline-derived CDR1 and CDR2 are SGHNT and YYREEE (reference sequence). V lost 3 bases, J lost 6 bases, and 19 bases lay in between. This CDR3 region has 15 residues. CDR3 DNA: TGTGCCAGCAGCTATCGTGGCAGGGGAGGGGGCGAGCAGTACTTC. It yields the protein CASSYRGRGGGEQYF.

The V gene is TRBV7-3, the J gene TRBJ2-3; D is uncertain. CDR1 and CDR2 (germline): SGHTA, FQGTGA. This CDR3 is 13 amino acids long. Trimming took 5 bases from V and 0 from J, leaving 6 bases between them. CDR3 region: CASSVYSTDTQYF. CDR3 nucleotide sequence: TGTGCCAGCAGCGTTTATAGCACAGATACGCAGTATTTT.

The rearrangement uses TRBV7-2 and TRBJ1-4, with a possible D match to TRBD1 (5 bases). The CDR3 has 14 amino acids. The V end was cut by 2 bases, the J end by 8 bases, with 12 bases between. Germline assignment: CDR1 SGHTA and CDR2 FQGNSA. The DNA of the CDR3 is TGTGCCAGCAGCTTATATCAGGGCGGGGAAAAACTGTTTTTT. Its translation is CASSLYQGGEKLFF.

A few counts support this clone. A junction boundary mismatches the germline segment, possibly from a read error. The chain employs TRBV13 and TRBJ2-5; perhaps D is TRBD1 or TRBD2 (5 bases each). Per germline, CDR1 PRHDT and CDR2 FYEKMQ (reference sequence). The CDR3 has 14 residues. CDR3 bases: TGTGCCAGCAGCTCTCCCTGGGACCAAGGGACCCAGTACTTC. Translated: CASSSPWDQGTQYF.

A few counts support this clone. This chain connects TRBV5-5 to TRBJ2-3, with D unclear. This CDR3 region has 13 residues. V was cut by 4 bases and J by 3 bases, with 9 bases left in between. Germline V gives CDR1 SGHKS, CDR2 YYEKEE (reference sequence). The CDR3 DNA is TGTGCCAGCAGCCACAGTTCGACAGATACGCAGTATTTT. It encodes CASSHSSTDTQYF.

The gene calls are TRBV11-2 and TRBJ1-3; no clear D. The CDR3 loop spans 17 amino acids. V was shortened by 0 bases and J by 0 bases, with 12 bases between the two germline ends. Germline-derived CDR1 and CDR2 are SGHAT and FQNNGV. CDR3 amino acids: CASSLELGGGSGNTIYF. CDR3 coding DNA: TGTGCCAGCAGCTTAGAGCTAGGTGGAGGCTCTGGAAACACCATATATTTT. Full variable domain (remainder filled in from reference TRBV11-2 and TRBJ1-3): EAGVAQSPRYKIIEKRQSVAFWCNPISGHATLYWYQQILGQGPKLLIQFQNNGVVDDSQLPKDRFSAERLKGVDSTLKIQPAKLEDSAVYLCASSLELGGGSGNTIYFGEGSWLTVV.

The gene calls are TRBV29-1 and TRBJ1-2; a possible D gene is TRBD1 (6 bases). The CDR3 has 13 amino acids. The V gene's germline CDR1 is SQVTM and CDR2 ANQGSEA. Trimming stripped 4 bases from V and 8 bases from J, with 17 bases between. CDR3 region: CSVVGSGGGGYTF. The CDR3 nucleotides are TGCAGCGTTGTGGGCAGTGGGGGCGGGGGCTACACCTTC.

This chain connects TRBV9 to TRBJ2-2; D is undetermined. With 0 bases removed from V and 1 base from J, the gap between germline ends came to 13 bases. The CDR3 length is 17 residues. Looked up from germline, CDR1 is SGDLS and CDR2 is YYNGEE. The CDR3 region has the DNA TGTGCCAGCAGCGTAGGAGTCGGTCTCATGAACACCGGGGAGCTGTTTTTT. It yields the protein CASSVGVGLMNTGELFF.

The rearrangement links TRBV6-6 to TRBJ2-7, with D hard to call. CDR3 length equals 13 residues. Germline CDR1 MNHNY, CDR2 SVGAGI (reference sequence). The V and J ends lost 5 bases and 6 bases respectively, with 14 bases between them. CDR3 protein: CASSDPRRAEQYF. CDR3 DNA sequence: TGTGCCAGCAGTGATCCTCGTAGGGCCGAGCAGTACTTC.

Only a few counts were recorded for this clone. This sequence joins TRBV27 and TRBJ1-1; D call uncertain. In germline, CDR1 is MNHEY, CDR2 SMNVEV (reference sequence). Trimming stripped 5 bases from V and 1 base from J, with 17 bases between. The CDR3 has 16 residues. CDR3 sequence reads: CASSPSFGEGNTEAFF. DNA for the CDR3: TGTGCCAGCAGTCCCTCCTTTGGCGAGGGGAACACTGAAGCTTTCTTT.